The clone carrying this T cell receptor beta chain is a singleton in its sample. This CDR3 region has 14 residues. CDR1 and CDR2 from the germline V gene are LNHNV and YYDKDF (reference sequence). The germline V and J ends were trimmed by 5 bases and 4 bases, with 13 bases remaining between them. Profiling relied on immunoSEQ multiplex PCR, and the TCRdb table lists in-frame clones only, not all of them. Of 9,500 to 15,000 clones in the sample, 69% were seen once. This sample is drawn from a study of ipilimumab plus nivolumab after autologous stem cell transplantation. The source material was PBMCs, sampled in a trial of ipilimumab plus nivolumab as post-transplant consolidation. This clonotype was sampled from a male donor with diffuse large B-cell lymphoma. This chain connects TRBV15 to TRBJ2-3; a possible D gene is TRBD1 (6 bases). The CDR3 protein is CATSLRDRPDTQYF. The CDR3 DNA is TGTGCCACCAGCCTACGTGACAGGCCAGATACGCAGTATTTT.